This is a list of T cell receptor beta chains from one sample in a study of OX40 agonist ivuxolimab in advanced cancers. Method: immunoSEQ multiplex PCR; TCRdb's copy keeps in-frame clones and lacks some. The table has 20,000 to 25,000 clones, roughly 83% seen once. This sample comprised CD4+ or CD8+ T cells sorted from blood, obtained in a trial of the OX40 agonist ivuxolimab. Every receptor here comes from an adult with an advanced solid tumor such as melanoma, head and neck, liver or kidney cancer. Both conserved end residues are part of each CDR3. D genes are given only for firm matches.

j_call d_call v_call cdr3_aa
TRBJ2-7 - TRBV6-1 CASSERERFPYEQYF
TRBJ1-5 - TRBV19 CASNSYSSNQPQHF
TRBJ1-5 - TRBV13 CASSLRAYNQPQHF
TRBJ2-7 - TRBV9 CASSAPEGVEQYF
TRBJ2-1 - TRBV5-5 CASSLGAYEQFF
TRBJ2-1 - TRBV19 CASSIVNEQFF
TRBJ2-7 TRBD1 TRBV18 CASSPGQHYEQYF
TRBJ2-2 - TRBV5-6 CASSFAGAGELFF
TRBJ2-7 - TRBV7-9 CASSSKGGVNEQYF
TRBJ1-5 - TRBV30 CAWSEGNNQPQHF
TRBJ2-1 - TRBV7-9 CASPGALDSYNEQFF
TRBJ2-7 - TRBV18 CASSGTPSYEQYF
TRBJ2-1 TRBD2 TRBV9 CASSVPLAGDYNEQFF
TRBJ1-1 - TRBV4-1 CASSQEIGVGNTEAFF
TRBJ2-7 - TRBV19 CASSILGGPTYEQYF
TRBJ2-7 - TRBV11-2 CASSSSYEQYF
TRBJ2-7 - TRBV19 CASSIFEGYEQYF
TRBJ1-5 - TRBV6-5 CASSYRGGNQPQHF
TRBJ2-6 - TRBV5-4 CASSFWGGGYSGANVLTF
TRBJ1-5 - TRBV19 CASSISGSNQPQHF
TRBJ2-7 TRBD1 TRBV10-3 CAISTGTASSYEQYF
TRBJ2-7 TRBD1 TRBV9 CASSAGTEHYEQYF
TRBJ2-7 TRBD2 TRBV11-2 CASSFPALSGVTYEQYF
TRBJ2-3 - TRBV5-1 CANLLAGTPLITDTQYF
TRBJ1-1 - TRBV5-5 CASSLGGNTEAFF
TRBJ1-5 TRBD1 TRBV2 CASTRSRDSRSISNQPQHF
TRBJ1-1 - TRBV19 CASSIGGPEAFF
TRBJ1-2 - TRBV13 CASSLGRGRGGYGYTF
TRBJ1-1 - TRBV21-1 CASSKGVTEAFF
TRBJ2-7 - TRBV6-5 CASSQGTARMEQYF
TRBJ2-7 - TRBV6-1 CATQEGSSYEQYF
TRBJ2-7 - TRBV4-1 CASSPDTGFYEQYF
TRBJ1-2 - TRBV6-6 CASSYLGRGYGYTF
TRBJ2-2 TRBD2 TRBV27 CASIGGGRGIGELFF
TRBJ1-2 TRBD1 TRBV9 CASNLQGSVGYTF
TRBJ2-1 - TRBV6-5 CASSYFDGGEQFF
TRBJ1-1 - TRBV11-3 CASSLGGDTEAFF
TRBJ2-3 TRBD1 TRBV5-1 CASSLAPDRGIWNTQYF
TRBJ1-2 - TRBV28 CASTSSTGSYGYTF
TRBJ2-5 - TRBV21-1 CASSKCGIFETQYF
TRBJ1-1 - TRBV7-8 CASSLVSGMNTEAFF
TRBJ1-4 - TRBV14 CASSLIQGKGEKLFF
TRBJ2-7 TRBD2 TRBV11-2 CASSTLAGGPWYEQYF
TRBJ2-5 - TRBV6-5 CASSSPEGGTEETQYF
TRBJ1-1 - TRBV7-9 CASSLGGGEAFF
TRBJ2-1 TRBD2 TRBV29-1 CSLLGGSGSNEQFF
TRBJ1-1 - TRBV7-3 CASSLIRRQDTEAFF
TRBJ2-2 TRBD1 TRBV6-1 CASSGTGTGVGGELFF
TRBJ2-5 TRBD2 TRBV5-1 CASRVGTSWQETQYF
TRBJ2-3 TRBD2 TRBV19 CASSMTLAGGPGDTQYF
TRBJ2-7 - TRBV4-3 CASSQAERGYEQYF
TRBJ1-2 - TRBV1 CTSSPIHRGNYGYTF
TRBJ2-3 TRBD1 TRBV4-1 CASSQEGQGNTDTQYF
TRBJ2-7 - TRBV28 CASRTVYEQYF
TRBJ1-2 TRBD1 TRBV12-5 CASGSTTGQDYGYTF
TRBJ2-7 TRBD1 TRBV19 CASSPRQGPLIYEQYF
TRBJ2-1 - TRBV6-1 CASSYRFSPYNEQFF